The 27 T cell receptor beta chains listed next were all sequenced from one sample in a study of T cell changes during pregnancy in multiple sclerosis. Sequencing was performed with immunoSEQ multiplex PCR; in TCRdb, only in-frame clones are kept and a portion is missing. The repertoire holds some 41,000 clones, with about 89% as singletons. Sequenced here: CD4+ T cells from peripheral blood mononuclear cells, sampled after pregnancy. These receptors originate from a female donor with multiple sclerosis, enrolled in a pregnancy study.

This clone was seen more than once but under ten times. The chain combines TRBV5-8 with TRBJ2-5; 7 bases are shared with TRBD2. Germline CDR1 is SGHTS and CDR2 is YDEGEE. The CDR3 consists of 15 residues. The junction had 6 bases not matched to a gene; V was cut back by 2 bases and J by 2 bases. CDR3 in DNA: TGTGCCAGCAGCTTCTTTGGTAGCGGGCAAGAGACCCAGTACTTC. Its translation is CASSFFGSGQETQYF. The full variable domain, its missing parts supplied by reference TRBV5-8 and TRBJ2-5, is EAGVTQSPTHLIKTRGQQATLRCSPISGHTSVYWYQQALGLGLQFLLWYDEGEERNRGNFPPRFSGRQFPNYSSELNVNALELEDSALYLCASSFFGSGQETQYFGPGTRLLVL.

The V and J genes are TRBV7-9 and TRBJ2-3; 7 bases are a match to TRBD2. This CDR3 has 14 residues. Trimming cost V 5 bases and J 0 bases; bases outside gene matches: 2. Germline V gene data show CDR1 as SEHNR and CDR2 as FQNEAQ (reference sequence). The CDR3 region is CASSRSGSTDTQYF. CDR3 in DNA: TGTGCCAGCAGCCGTAGCGGGAGCACAGATACGCAGTATTTT.

V usage is TRBV6-6 and J usage is TRBJ2-2, with TRBD2 as a possible D gene (5 bases). V shed 6 bases and J shed 0 bases, with 11 bases lying between them. This CDR3 is 15 amino acids long. Looked up from germline, CDR1 is MNHNY and CDR2 is SVGAGI (reference sequence). The CDR3 nucleotides are TGTGCCAGCAGCCCGACTACTGCGAACACCGGGGAGCTGTTTTTT. Translation gives CASSPTTANTGELFF.

This clone has a single count. The J gene is TRBJ1-4, the V gene TRBV5-1; TRBD1 aligns across 7 bases. Germline CDR1 SGHRS, CDR2 YFSETQ. Trimming cost V 4 bases and J 5 bases; bases outside gene matches: 5. The length of the CDR3 is 14 residues. This chain's CDR3 is CASSPGTANEKLFF. The CDR3, as DNA: TGCGCCAGCAGCCCTGGGACAGCAAATGAAAAACTGTTTTTT. Based on the CDR3 plus reference TRBV5-1 and TRBJ1-4, the full variable domain is KAGVTQTPRYLIKTRGQQVTLSCSPISGHRSVSWYQQTPGQGLQFLFEYFSETQRNKGNFPGRFSGRQFSNSRSEMNVSTLELGDSALYLCASSPGTANEKLFFGSGTQLSVL.

CDR3 DNA sequence: TGTGCCAGCTCAGACCCCCCGGGACAGGGTACTGAAGCTTTCTTT. Protein sequence: CASSDPPGQGTEAFF. The chain carries TRBV18 and TRBJ1-1; the match to TRBD1 covers 9 bases. The CDR3 contains 15 residues. The J segment lost 5 bases and the V segment lost 5 bases, leaving 9 bases of the junction unmatched. CDR1 KGHSH and CDR2 LQKENI come from the germline V gene.

This chain joins TRBV5-3 and TRBJ2-7; unclear D gene. TRBV5-3 is an ORF, with its function uncertain. V lost 5 bases, J lost 9 bases, and 21 bases lay in between. This CDR3 region has 14 residues. This chain's CDR3 is CARRRDQPGPWQYF. The CDR3 DNA reads TGTGCCAGAAGAAGAGACCAACCAGGCCCGTGGCAGTACTTC.

The rearrangement joins TRBV4-3 to TRBJ2-3; 7 bases align to TRBD2. V trimming: 3 bases; J trimming: 6 bases; junction bases outside the gene matches: 6. Germline V gene lookup returns CDR1 LGHNA and CDR2 YSLEER. The CDR3 loop spans 14 amino acids. CDR3 sequence reads: CASSHGTKADTQYF. The CDR3 coding sequence is TGCGCCAGCAGCCATGGGACTAAGGCGGATACGCAGTATTTT.

There are a few counts of this clone. The chain recombines TRBV10-3 with TRBJ2-5; 8 nucleotides align to TRBD2. From germline, CDR1 is ENHRY and CDR2 SYGVKD. The CDR3 spans 14 residues. V shed 6 bases and J 1 base; nucleotides not matched to a gene: 4. CDR3 in DNA: TGTGCCATCAGGGCCACTAGCGGCCAAGAGACCCAGTACTTC. It specifies CAIRATSGQETQYF.

V is TRBV29-1 and J is TRBJ2-3; 8 bases match TRBD2. CDR3 length: 13 residues. V dropped 5 bases and J dropped 5; count of bases not matched to a gene: 6. Germline values: CDR1 SQVTM, CDR2 ANQGSEA. CDR3 nucleotides: TGCAGCGTTCGGTCGACTAGCGTAGATACGCAGTATTTT. Translation: CSVRSTSVDTQYF.

The chain uses TRBV5-4 and TRBJ2-3; the match to TRBD1 covers 8 bases. Trimming at V came to 4 bases and at J to 3 bases, leaving 10 bases not matched to a gene. The V gene's germline CDR1 is SGHNT and CDR2 YYREEE (reference sequence). CDR3 length: 16 amino acids. Written as DNA, the CDR3 is TGTGCCAGCAGCCGAACCGGGACAGGCAAGACAGATACGCAGTATTTT. It encodes CASSRTGTGKTDTQYF.

The rearrangement uses TRBV4-1 and TRBJ2-5; D remains ambiguous. The CDR3 has 12 amino acids. The V and J ends lost 3 bases and 3 bases respectively, with 5 bases between them. The V gene's germline CDR1 is MGHRA and CDR2 YSYEKL. CDR3 loop: CASSHREETQYF. CDR3 DNA sequence: TGCGCCAGCAGCCACCGGGAAGAGACCCAGTACTTC.

This clone was seen a single time. V is TRBV11-2 and J is TRBJ2-5; unclear D gene. CDR3 length: 15 residues. Germline V gene sequence: CDR1 SGHAT, CDR2 FQNNGV. V lost 1 base to trimming and J lost 2 bases, with 11 bases between them. Written as DNA, the CDR3 is TGTGCCAGCAGCTTAGGGTCGGCGGTACAAGAGACCCAGTACTTC. It specifies CASSLGSAVQETQYF.

The gene calls are TRBV5-1 and TRBJ2-3; 7 positions agree with TRBD2. The junction had 2 bases not matched to a gene; V was cut back by 3 bases and J by 1 base. Looked up from germline, CDR1 is SGHRS and CDR2 is YFSETQ. The CDR3 totals 14 residues. The CDR3 sequence is CASSSTSGTDTQYF. The CDR3 nucleotides read TGCGCCAGCAGCTCTACTAGCGGCACAGATACGCAGTATTTT.

The chain recombines TRBV11-2 with TRBJ2-7, with TRBD1 as a possible D gene (6 bases). The CDR3 has 16 residues. Trimming took off 3 bases at V and 5 bases at J, with 20 bases between the two ends. Germline CDR1 and CDR2: SGHAT and FQNNGV. In DNA form, the CDR3 reads TGTGCCAGCAGCTTCCTCAGGGACATTGGGTACGACGAGCAGTACTTC. Its protein product is CASSFLRDIGYDEQYF. The complete variable domain, with remaining parts taken from reference TRBV11-2 and TRBJ2-7, reads EAGVAQSPRYKIIEKRQSVAFWCNPISGHATLYWYQQILGQGPKLLIQFQNNGVVDDSQLPKDRFSAERLKGVDSTLKIQPAKLEDSAVYLCASSFLRDIGYDEQYFGPGTRLTVT.

The genes are TRBV10-3 and TRBJ2-3; 7 bases fit TRBD1. The V gene's germline CDR1 is ENHRY and CDR2 SYGVKD. The ends lost 6 bases at V and 3 bases at J; junction bases unmatched: 6. This CDR3 spans 14 amino acids. CDR3 sequence (DNA): TGTGCCATCAGGGCCGGACAGGAGACAGATACGCAGTATTTT. It encodes CAIRAGQETDTQYF.

The J gene is TRBJ2-7, the V gene TRBV28; 7 bases align to TRBD1. The CDR3 runs to 14 residues. Germline V gives CDR1 MDHEN, CDR2 SYDVKM. J lost 4 bases, V lost 6 bases, and 9 bases had no gene match. The DNA of the CDR3 is TGTGCCAGCAGGGCGACAGGGAATAGTTACGAGCAGTACTTC. It is translated as CASRATGNSYEQYF.

This chain links TRBV14 with TRBJ1-4; a weak D match, TRBD1 (5 bases). In germline, CDR1 is SGHDN, CDR2 FVKESK. Trimming cost V 3 bases and J 8 bases, with 19 bases left between them. The CDR3 totals 16 residues. The CDR3: CASSHDLGRRDEKLFF. In nucleotides, the CDR3 is TGTGCCAGCAGCCATGACCTAGGGAGGCGGGACGAAAAACTGTTTTTT.

V and J are TRBV28 and TRBJ1-5, with TRBD1 matching over 9 bases. Germline V gene sequence: CDR1 MDHEN, CDR2 SYDVKM. With 6 bases clipped from V and 2 bases from J, the junction kept 17 bases outside the gene matches. The CDR3 runs to 19 residues. The CDR3 bases are TGTGCCAGCAGACCCCTGACAGGGGGTGGGCCATACGGCAATCAGCCCCAGCATTTT. Translating it yields CASRPLTGGGPYGNQPQHF.

This rearrangement joins TRBV9 to TRBJ2-7; TRBD1 matches at 9 bases. This CDR3 contains 15 residues. Germline V gives CDR1 SGDLS, CDR2 YYNGEE. V dropped 4 bases and J dropped 3; count of bases not matched to a gene: 8. CDR3 sequence reads: CASSTGTGSGYEQYF. In nucleotides, the CDR3 is TGTGCCAGCAGCACCGGGACAGGGAGTGGCTACGAGCAGTACTTC.

The V call is TRBV11-2, the J call TRBJ2-7; D not resolved. V dropped 5 bases and J dropped 3 bases, with 20 bases sitting between them. Per the germline V gene, CDR1 is SGHAT and CDR2 is FQNNGV. The CDR3 is made up of 16 amino acids. CDR3: CASSPLARQTNYEQYF. Here the CDR3 DNA reads TGTGCCAGCAGCCCCCTTGCTAGGCAAACAAACTACGAGCAGTACTTC.

The rearrangement links TRBV5-4 to TRBJ1-4; tentative D call: TRBD1 (6 bases). With 3 bases removed from V and 8 bases from J, the gap between germline ends came to 11 bases. CDR1 and CDR2 (germline): SGHNT, YYREEE (reference sequence). This CDR3 spans 13 amino acids. The CDR3 nucleotides read TGTGCCAGCAGCTCCCAGGGGTACGAAAAACTGTTTTTT. This translates into CASSSQGYEKLFF.

The chain joins TRBV30 to TRBJ1-2, with D maybe TRBD1 (5 bases). V shed 4 bases and J shed 7 bases, with 13 bases lying between them. There are 12 residues in the CDR3. The germline CDR1 and CDR2 sequences are GTSNPN and SVGIG (reference sequence). For the CDR3, the DNA is TGTGCCTGGACGGGCAAGGGGATTGGCTACACCTTC. It is translated as CAWTGKGIGYTF.

The chain links TRBV6-1 to TRBJ1-2, with no clear D. The CDR3 has 12 amino acids. V shed 4 bases and J shed 1 base, with 4 bases lying between them. Germline V CDR1 and CDR2: MNHNS, SASEGT. CDR3 DNA sequence: TGTGCCAGCAGTGGAGTTAACTATGGCTACACCTTC. This codes for CASSGVNYGYTF.

This rearrangement joins TRBV5-1 to TRBJ1-2; 7 bases line up with TRBD1. Germline CDR1 and CDR2: SGHRS and YFSETQ. The CDR3 length is 17 residues. Trimming at V came to 0 bases and at J to 5 bases, leaving 13 bases not matched to a gene. CDR3 amino acids: CASSLDPGTAGPYGYTF. The CDR3 DNA reads as TGCGCCAGCAGCTTGGATCCCGGGACAGCGGGCCCTTATGGCTACACCTTC.

This chain joins TRBV27 and TRBJ2-7; D may be TRBD1 (5 bases). The CDR3 is 11 amino acids. Trimming pared 4 bases from V and 11 bases from J, leaving 12 bases between. Germline-derived CDR1 and CDR2 are MNHEY and SMNVEV (reference sequence). DNA of the CDR3: TGTGCCAGCAGTTCTTGGACAACGGAGTACTTC. Translated: CASSSWTTEYF.

The V gene is TRBV7-9, the J gene TRBJ1-1, with 11 bases that match TRBD1. The CDR3 spans 14 residues. V gave up 3 bases and J gave up 5 bases; unmatched junction bases: 2. Germline assignment: CDR1 SEHNR and CDR2 FQNEAQ (reference sequence). The CDR3 sequence is CASSLGQGETEAFF. As DNA, the CDR3 is TGTGCCAGCAGCTTGGGACAGGGGGAAACTGAAGCTTTCTTT.

This chain uses TRBV10-3 with TRBJ1-5; 9 bases align to TRBD1. V shed 10 bases, J shed 1 base, and the junction held 5 bases outside the gene matches. In germline, CDR1 is ENHRY, CDR2 SYGVKD. CDR3 size: 14 residues. The CDR3 reads CATKTGGSNQPQHF. DNA for the CDR3: TGTGCCACAAAAACAGGGGGCAGCAATCAGCCCCAGCATTTT.